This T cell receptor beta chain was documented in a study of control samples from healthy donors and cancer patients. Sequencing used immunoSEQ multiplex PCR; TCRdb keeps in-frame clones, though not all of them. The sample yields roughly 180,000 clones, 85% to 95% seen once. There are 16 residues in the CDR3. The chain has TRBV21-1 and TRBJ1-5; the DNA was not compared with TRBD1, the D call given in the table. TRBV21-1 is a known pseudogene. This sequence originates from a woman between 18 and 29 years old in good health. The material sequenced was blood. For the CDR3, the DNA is TGCCTAAGTGACAGGCCATCCCCGTGGGGCAATCAGCCCCAGCATTTT. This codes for CLSDRPSPWGNQPQHF.